The 25 T cell receptor beta chains listed next were all sequenced from one sample in a study of blood T cells in healthy people across ages. A second roughly 6 to 11 cycle PCR used barcoded and J-beta primers. TCRdb itself ran the 5' RACE reads through MiXCR, one entry per CDR3 protein. This table has more than 500,000 distinct CDR3 sequences, 27% appearing once. The material sequenced was blood. The source is a woman in her 70s in good health.

This chain uses TRBV5-5 with TRBJ2-5, with TRBD2 matching over 14 bases. This CDR3 has 18 amino acids. Germline CDR1 is SGHKS and CDR2 is YYEKEE (reference sequence). V lost 0 bases, J lost 5 bases, and 9 bases stayed unmatched. This CDR3 is CASSLGGRLAGGLETQYF. CDR3 in DNA: TGTGCCAGCAGCTTGGGAGGAAGACTAGCGGGGGGGCTGGAGACCCAGTACTTC.

This clonotype was picked up many times. V gene TRBV7-2 combines with J gene TRBJ1-5, with D unclear. Germline V gene data show CDR1 as SGHTA and CDR2 as FQGNSA. The V gene lost 5 bases and the J gene lost 5 bases, with 16 bases spanning the gap. This CDR3 comprises 15 residues. CDR3 region: CASSQAGRGDQPQHF. The CDR3 DNA reads TGTGCCAGCAGCCAGGCGGGCCGGGGAGATCAGCCCCAGCATTTT. The full variable domain, in which reference TRBV7-2 and TRBJ1-5 provide the parts outside the CDR3, is GAGVSQSPSNKVTEKGKDVELRCDPISGHTALYWYRQSLGQGLEFLIYFQGNSAPDKSGLPSDRFSAERTGGSVSTLTIQRTQQEDSAVYLCASSQAGRGDQPQHFGDGTRLSIL.

Here the CDR3 DNA reads TGCGCCAGCAGCGCCGGGACCCCAGCCGGGGAGCTGTTTTTT. Amino acid sequence: CASSAGTPAGELFF. This chain joins TRBV5-1 and TRBJ2-2, with D perhaps matching TRBD1 or TRBD2 (5 bases each). Trimming cost V 4 bases and J 6 bases, with 13 bases left between them. CDR3 length: 14 amino acids. Germline V gene data show CDR1 as SGHRS and CDR2 as YFSETQ.

This sequence joins TRBV7-2 and TRBJ1-2, with 8 bases aligning to TRBD1. Germline V gene data show CDR1 as SGHTA and CDR2 as FQGNSA. The trim removed 0 bases at V and 5 bases at J, leaving 5 bases unmatched. The CDR3 length is 15 residues. The CDR3 DNA follows: TGTGCCAGCAGCTTAGCCCCAGGGGGCGCTTATGGCTACACCTTC. Its translation: CASSLAPGGAYGYTF.

The sample holds a few counts of this clonotype. This sequence may be a read error, since a much larger clone differs from it by one base. No conserved phenylalanine or tryptophan is present at the end of the CDR3, so a read error is the likely explanation. This sequence joins TRBV10-3 and TRBJ2-5, with D perhaps matching TRBD2 (6 bases). There are 15 residues in the CDR3. V was shortened by 10 bases and J by 1 base, with 19 bases between the two germline ends. Per germline, CDR1 ENHRY and CDR2 SYGVKD. CDR3: CATNSGQGGQETQYL. The CDR3 coding sequence is TGTGCCACCAACTCGGGGCAGGGAGGCCAAGAGACCCAGTACCTC.

This clonotype was observed a handful of times. The rearrangement joins TRBV18 to TRBJ2-1, with 11 bases matching TRBD2. Trimming at V came to 2 bases and at J to 8 bases, leaving 5 bases not matched to a gene. The germline V gene encodes CDR1 KGHSH and CDR2 LQKENI. This CDR3 region has 15 residues. The CDR3 DNA reads TGTGCCAGCTCACCAGGAATAGCGGGGGGGGATGAGCAGTTCTTC. The encoded protein is CASSPGIAGGDEQFF.

The chain employs TRBV4-2 and TRBJ2-5, with 11 bases aligning to TRBD2. The CDR3 has 21 amino acids. With 4 bases clipped from V and 1 base from J, the junction kept 20 bases outside the gene matches. Germline V lookup: CDR1 LGHNA, CDR2 YNFKEQ. The chain's CDR3 is CASSPRGFQGSSGGIQETQYF. CDR3 DNA: TGTGCCAGCAGCCCAAGGGGGTTTCAGGGTTCTAGCGGGGGGATCCAAGAGACCCAGTACTTC.

This clonotype was detected a few times. The chain employs TRBV11-2 and TRBJ2-3, with 12 bases that match TRBD1. The V gene end was trimmed by 3 bases and the J gene end by 1 base; junction bases not matched to a gene: 2. CDR1 is SGHAT and CDR2 is FQNNGV in the germline V gene. The CDR3 contains 16 residues. In DNA, the CDR3 is TGTGCCAGCAGCTTCGGGACAGGGGGCCGCACAGATACGCAGTATTTT. Its translation is CASSFGTGGRTDTQYF.

This clonotype was seen a few times. The V call is TRBV6-1, the J call TRBJ2-3; TRBD2 might be the D (6 bases). The CDR3 is made up of 14 amino acids. With 7 bases removed from V and 3 bases from J, the gap between germline ends came to 14 bases. Germline values: CDR1 MNHNS, CDR2 SASEGT. The DNA of the CDR3 is TGTGCCAGCAAAGACCGGGACTGGACAGATACGCAGTATTTT. This sequence encodes CASKDRDWTDTQYF.

This clonotype was observed a handful of times. The chain recombines TRBV12-3 or TRBV12-4 with TRBJ1-5; 7 bases are a match to TRBD1. V trimming: 1 base; J trimming: 0 bases; junction bases outside the gene matches: 6. This CDR3 is 17 amino acids long. The CDR3 DNA reads as TGTGCCAGCAGTTTAGGGGCAGGGGGGGGTAGCAATCAGCCCCAGCATTTT. Translating it yields CASSLGAGGGSNQPQHF.

This clonotype was detected a few times. This sequence joins TRBV4-1 and TRBJ1-2; 9 bases line up with TRBD1. The J segment lost 7 bases and the V segment lost 4 bases, leaving 13 bases of the junction unmatched. The CDR3 sequence is 16 residues long. Germline-derived CDR1 and CDR2 are MGHRA and YSYEKL. The CDR3 DNA reads TGCGCCAGCAGCCCCAGTTTGGACAGGGGAGCCCCTGGCTACACCTTC. This translates into CASSPSLDRGAPGYTF.

The chain recombines TRBV27 with TRBJ1-3; weak D call: TRBD1 (5 bases). CDR1 and CDR2 (germline): MNHEY, SMNVEV (reference sequence). The length of the CDR3 is 16 residues. Trimming removed 3 bases from V and 3 bases from J, with 15 bases in between. As DNA, the CDR3 is TGTGCCAGCAGTTTTCAAGATACAGGACTTGGAAACACCATATATTTT. This encodes CASSFQDTGLGNTIYF.

J is TRBJ1-4 and V is TRBV30; D uncertain. V was pared by 2 bases and J by 8 bases, with 12 bases between. Germline-derived CDR1 and CDR2 are GTSNPN and SVGIG (reference sequence). CDR3 length: 13 residues. The CDR3 sequence: CAWSPPRPEKLFF. As DNA, the CDR3 is TGTGCCTGGAGTCCCCCGAGACCCGAAAAACTGTTTTTT.

CDR3 bases: TGTGCCGGGGTACTGGGGGAAGGAAATTACGAGCAGTACTTC. It encodes CAGVLGEGNYEQYF. V usage is TRBV2 and J usage is TRBJ2-7; D could derive from TRBD1 or TRBD2 (5 bases each). CDR1 SNHLY and CDR2 FYNNEI come from the germline V gene. The CDR3 sequence is 14 residues long. The V gene lost 11 bases and the J gene lost 4 bases, with 21 bases spanning the gap.

This clonotype was detected only a few times. The chain employs TRBV20-1 and TRBJ1-4; a weak D match, TRBD1 (5 bases). Germline assignment: CDR1 DFQATT and CDR2 SNEGSKA (reference sequence). This CDR3 comprises 15 residues. V lost 2 bases, J lost 4 bases, and 14 bases lay in between. The CDR3 nucleotides read TGCAGTGCTAGAAACCCGTCCGACAGTAATGAAAAACTGTTTTTT. Amino acids: CSARNPSDSNEKLFF.

This clonotype was detected a few times. V usage is TRBV7-2 and J usage is TRBJ2-5; 11 bases are a match to TRBD2. Germline trimming cut 3 bases from V and 4 bases from J; bases unmatched to any gene: 10. The CDR3 loop spans 17 amino acids. Germline-derived CDR1 and CDR2 are SGHTA and FQGNSA. This chain's CDR3 is CASSLGASGGIGETQYF. CDR3 nucleotide sequence: TGTGCCAGCAGCTTGGGGGCTAGCGGGGGGATTGGAGAGACCCAGTACTTC.

A single count supports this clonotype. This rearrangement joins TRBV5-1 to TRBJ1-6; tentatively, D is TRBD1 (6 bases). Germline-derived CDR1 and CDR2 are SGHRS and YFSETQ. This CDR3 has 15 amino acids. Trimming stripped 6 bases from V and 8 bases from J, with 18 bases between. The CDR3 reads CASKRDTTGDSPLHF. Written as DNA, the CDR3 is TGCGCCAGCAAACGGGACACCACGGGGGATTCACCCCTCCACTTT.

This clonotype turned up a few times. The chain uses TRBV25-1 and TRBJ1-2, with D unclear. Germline loops: CDR1 MGHDK, CDR2 SYGVNS. There are 14 residues in the CDR3. V was clipped by 3 bases and J by 4 bases, with 12 bases between them. CDR3 DNA: TGTGCCAGCAGTGACCCGGGCAGGAGCTATGGCTACACCTTC. The encoded protein is CASSDPGRSYGYTF.

The chain recombines TRBV7-9 with TRBJ2-1, with unresolved D. V dropped 7 bases and J dropped 0 bases, with 13 bases sitting between them. The germline CDR1 and CDR2 sequences are SEHNR and FQNEAQ (reference sequence). The CDR3 runs 15 residues. The CDR3 is CASIALRISYNEQFF. In DNA, the CDR3 is TGTGCCAGCATCGCACTACGGATCTCCTACAATGAGCAGTTCTTC.

The chain uses TRBV5-1 and TRBJ2-3; maybe TRBD2 (7 bases). The germline V gene has CDR1 SGHRS and CDR2 YFSETQ. V was shortened by 1 base and J by 4 bases, with 16 bases between the two germline ends. The CDR3 spans 16 residues. The CDR3 reads CASSLRGDNQADTQYF. The DNA of the CDR3 is TGCGCCAGCAGCTTGCGGGGGGACAACCAGGCAGATACGCAGTATTTT.

The chain has TRBV29-1 and TRBJ1-5; D is ambiguous. This CDR3 comprises 13 residues. Per the germline V gene, CDR1 is SQVTM and CDR2 is ANQGSEA. V shed 4 bases and J shed 2 bases, with 9 bases lying between them. CDR3 residues: CSVVEVGNQPQHF. The CDR3 region has the DNA TGCAGCGTTGTCGAGGTTGGCAATCAGCCCCAGCATTTT. The full variable domain, completed using reference TRBV29-1 and TRBJ1-5, is SAVISQKPSRDICQRGTSLTIQCQVDSQVTMMFWYRQQPGQSLTLIATANQGSEATYESGFVIDKFPISRPNLTFSTLTVSNMSPEDSSIYLCSVVEVGNQPQHFGDGTRLSIL.

The chain combines TRBV25-1 with TRBJ2-7, with D perhaps TRBD1 (6 bases). V lost 4 bases, J lost 1 base, and 11 bases lay in between. There are 14 residues in the CDR3. Germline assignment: CDR1 MGHDK and CDR2 SYGVNS. CDR3 nucleotides: TGTGCCAGCAGTGCCTTAGACAGGTCCTACGAGCAGTACTTC. The encoded protein is CASSALDRSYEQYF.

The chain uses TRBV3-1 and TRBJ1-2; unclear D gene. Trimming cost V 4 bases and J 5 bases, with 17 bases left between them. The CDR3 runs to 15 residues. The germline CDR1 and CDR2 sequences are LGHDT and YNNKEL (reference sequence). DNA of the CDR3: TGTGCCAGCAGCCCGTCCTCTGCCGGAAGGTATGGCTACACCTTC. It codes for CASSPSSAGRYGYTF.

This sequence joins TRBV20-1 and TRBJ2-7, with 8 bases that match TRBD1. CDR3 length: 14 amino acids. The ends lost 3 bases at V and 3 bases at J; junction bases unmatched: 7. Germline assignment: CDR1 DFQATT and CDR2 SNEGSKA (reference sequence). DNA for the CDR3: TGCAGTGCTAGTCTTCCAGACAGGGGCTACGAGCAGTACTTC. This gives the protein CSASLPDRGYEQYF.

The rearrangement uses TRBV10-3 and TRBJ1-6; D is uncertain. The CDR3 is 13 residues long. CDR1 is ENHRY and CDR2 is SYGVKD in the germline V gene. V lost 10 bases and J lost 9, with 16 bases in between. CDR3 residues: CATMADPGSPLHF. CDR3 sequence (DNA): TGTGCCACCATGGCCGATCCAGGTTCACCCCTCCACTTT.